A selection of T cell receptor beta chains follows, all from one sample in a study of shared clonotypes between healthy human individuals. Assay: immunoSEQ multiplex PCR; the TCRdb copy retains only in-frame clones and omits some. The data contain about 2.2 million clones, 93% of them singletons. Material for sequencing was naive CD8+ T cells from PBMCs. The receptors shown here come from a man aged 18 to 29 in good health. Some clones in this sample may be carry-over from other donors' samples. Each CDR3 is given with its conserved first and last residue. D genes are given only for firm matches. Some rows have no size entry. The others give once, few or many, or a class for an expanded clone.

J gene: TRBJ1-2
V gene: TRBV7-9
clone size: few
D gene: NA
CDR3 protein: CASSPRQAADGYTF
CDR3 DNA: TGTGCCAGCAGCCCAAGACAGGCGGCGGATGGCTACACCTTC

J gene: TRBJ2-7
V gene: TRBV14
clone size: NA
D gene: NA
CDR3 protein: CASSPFLGTTYEQYF
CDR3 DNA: TGTGCCAGCAGCCCATTCCTCGGGACCACCTACGAGCAGTACTTC

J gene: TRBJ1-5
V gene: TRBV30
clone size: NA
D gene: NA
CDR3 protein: CAWSVRVHQPQHF
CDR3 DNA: TGTGCCTGGAGTGTGCGTGTTCATCAGCCCCAGCATTTT

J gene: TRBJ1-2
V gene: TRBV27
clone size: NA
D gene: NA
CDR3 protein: CASSVGGGYYGYTF
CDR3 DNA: TGTGCCAGCAGTGTAGGTGGGGGCTACTATGGCTACACCTTC

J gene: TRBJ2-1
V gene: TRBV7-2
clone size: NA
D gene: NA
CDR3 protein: CASSLASYAAPAYNEQFF
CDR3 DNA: TGTGCCAGCAGCTTAGCCTCTTACGCCGCCCCCGCTTACAATGAGCAGTTCTTC

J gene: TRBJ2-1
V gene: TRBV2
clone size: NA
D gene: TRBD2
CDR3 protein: CASSEVAGEMIGEQFF
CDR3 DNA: TGTGCCAGCAGTGAGGTAGCGGGAGAAATGATTGGTGAGCAGTTCTTC

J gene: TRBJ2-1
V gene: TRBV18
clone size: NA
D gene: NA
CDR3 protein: CASSPYGIEQFF
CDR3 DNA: TGTGCCAGCTCACCATACGGGATTGAGCAGTTCTTC

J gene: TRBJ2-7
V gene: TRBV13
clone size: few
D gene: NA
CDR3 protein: CATNSGPSYEQYF
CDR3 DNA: TGTGCCACCAACTCGGGGCCCTCCTACGAGCAGTACTTC

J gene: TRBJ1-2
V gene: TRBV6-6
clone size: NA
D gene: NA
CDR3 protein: CASSLGGTYGYTF
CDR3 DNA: TGTGCCAGCAGTTTAGGGGGGACCTATGGCTACACCTTC

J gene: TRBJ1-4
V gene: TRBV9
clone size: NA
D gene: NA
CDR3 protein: CASSVGDEKLFF
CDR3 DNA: TGTGCCAGCAGCGTAGGGGATGAAAAACTGTTTTTT

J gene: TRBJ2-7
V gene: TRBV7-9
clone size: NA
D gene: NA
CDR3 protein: CASSLSDTYEQYF
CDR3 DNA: TGTGCCAGCAGCTTAAGTGACACCTACGAGCAGTACTTC

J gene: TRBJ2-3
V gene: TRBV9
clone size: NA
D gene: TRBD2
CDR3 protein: CASSPRTSGRADTQYF
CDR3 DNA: TGTGCCAGCAGCCCACGGACTAGCGGGAGGGCAGATACGCAGTATTTT

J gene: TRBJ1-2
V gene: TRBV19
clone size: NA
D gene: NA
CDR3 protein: CASNGNYGYTF
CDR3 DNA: TGTGCCAGTAATGGAAACTATGGCTACACCTTC

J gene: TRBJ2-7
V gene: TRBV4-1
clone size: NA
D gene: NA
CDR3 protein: CASSQRAQGYEQYF
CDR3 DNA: TGCGCCAGCAGCCAACGGGCTCAGGGTTACGAGCAGTACTTC

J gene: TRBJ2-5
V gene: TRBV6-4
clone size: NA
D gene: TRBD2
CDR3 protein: CASTWRGGFLKTQYF
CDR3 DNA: TGTGCCAGCACCTGGAGGGGAGGGTTCCTGAAGACCCAGTACTTC

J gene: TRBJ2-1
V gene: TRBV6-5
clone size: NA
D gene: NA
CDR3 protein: CASSYLGRGEQFF
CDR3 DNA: TGTGCCAGCAGTTACCTGGGGCGGGGTGAGCAGTTCTTC

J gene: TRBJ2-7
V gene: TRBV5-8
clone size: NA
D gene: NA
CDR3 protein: CASSLKRGGYEQYF
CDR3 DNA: TGTGCCAGCAGCCTCAAGAGGGGGGGCTACGAGCAGTACTTC